This T cell receptor (beta chain) came from a study of vaccination and CD4 T cells after COVID-19. Sequencing of DNA taken from cultured CD4+ T cells relied on the Oncomine TCR Beta short-read assay. The source of extracted genomic DNA was cultured CD4+ T cells. TCRdb reprocessed the PCR reads with MiXCR, giving one entry per CDR3 protein. The data hold more than 11,000 distinct CDR3 sequences, with 52% observed a single time. Germline assignment: CDR1 DFQATT and CDR2 SNEGSKA (reference sequence). The CDR3 loop spans 16 amino acids. Trimming cost V 0 bases and J 2 bases; bases outside gene matches: 8. As regards this clonotype: Its target is not known.

The treatment is: roughly 10-day PBMC culture with coronavirus spike peptide pools or control peptides (ViraFEST assay). Via ViraFEST, peptide pools expanded antigen-specific T cells before TCR sequencing. After around 10 days of culture, CD4+ T cells were negatively selected. The TCR originated in a human donor who had recovered from COVID-19. This chain connects TRBV20-1 to TRBJ2-3; 7 bases fit TRBD1. The sequenced sample was CD4+ T cells from blood, cultured in vitro. The CDR3 DNA reads TGCAGTGCTAGAGATAATTTAGGGGGCTACACAGATACGCAGTATTTT. It yields the protein CSARDNLGGYTDTQYF.